The 26 T cell receptor beta chains below come from one sample, sequenced in a study of blood T cells in healthy people across ages. Primers used in a second PCR of roughly 7 to 11 cycles were a sample-barcoded 5' primer and a J-beta primer mix. One entry per CDR3 protein results from TCRdb running MiXCR on the 5' RACE reads. The data hold 650,000 to 800,000 distinct CDR3 sequences, with 40% to 50% observed a single time. The sequenced sample was blood. The receptor source for this set is a man in his fifties or sixties in good health.

This clonotype came up a few times. The chain has TRBV4-3 and TRBJ2-2, with 7 nucleotides matching TRBD2. The V and J ends lost 8 bases and 6 bases, in that order; junction bases with no gene match: 9. Germline assignment: CDR1 LGHNA and CDR2 YSLEER. The CDR3 is made up of 14 amino acids. The CDR3 protein is CASSEGGGAGELFF. The DNA of the CDR3 is TGCGCCAGCTCGGAGGGCGGGGGAGCCGGGGAGCTGTTTTTT.

V is TRBV28 and J is TRBJ2-5; tentatively, D is TRBD1 (6 bases). V lost 6 bases and J lost 2, with 16 bases in between. Per germline, CDR1 MDHEN and CDR2 SYDVKM. The CDR3 spans 15 residues. CDR3 loop: CASSRPGQKQETQYF. The DNA for the CDR3 is TGTGCCAGCAGCCGCCCCGGACAGAAACAAGAGACCCAGTACTTC.

In its sample, this clonotype was seen a few times. The rearrangement links TRBV20-1 to TRBJ2-3, with D uncertain. The CDR3 consists of 13 residues. Trimming removed 6 bases from V and 1 base from J, with 11 bases in between. CDR1 and CDR2 from the germline V gene are DFQATT and SNEGSKA (reference sequence). CDR3 sequence: CSAVLVGTDTQYF. The CDR3 DNA is TGCAGTGCCGTCTTGGTGGGCACAGATACGCAGTATTTT.

V gene TRBV11-2 combines with J gene TRBJ2-5, with D unresolved. Germline lookup yields CDR1 SGHAT and CDR2 FQNNGV. V was shortened by 6 bases and J by 2 bases, with 10 bases between the two germline ends. The CDR3 contains 13 residues. CDR3 bases: TGTGCCAGCAGTTCGGACCCGCAAGAGACCCAGTACTTC. Residues: CASSSDPQETQYF.

V and J are TRBV25-1 and TRBJ2-2; D remains ambiguous. Trimming removed 4 bases at V and 4 bases at J, with 7 bases between. In germline, CDR1 is MGHDK, CDR2 SYGVNS. The CDR3 runs 13 residues. Written as DNA, the CDR3 is TGTGCCAGCAGTGGGCTAATCACCGGGGAGCTGTTTTTT. This codes for CASSGLITGELFF.

Of note for this clonotype: At one end, the junction sequence differs from germline, possibly due to a read error. The chain carries TRBV15 and TRBJ2-3; a possible D gene is TRBD1 (5 bases). The CDR3 loop spans 15 amino acids. Germline-derived CDR1 and CDR2 are LNHNV and YYDKDF (reference sequence). This CDR3 reads CTTSRDLSGPVTQYF. Here the CDR3 DNA reads TGTACCACCAGCAGAGATCTTTCAGGGCCCGTTACGCAGTATTTT.

Note on this clonotype: The germline gene is not matched at one end of the junction; a read error may be the cause. CDR3 bases: TGTGCCAGCAGCCAAGGATTGGGGGTAGGGGAAACAGATATGCAGTATTTT. This sequence encodes CASSQGLGVGETDMQYF. J is TRBJ2-3 and V is TRBV4-2; possibly TRBD1 or TRBD2 for D (5 bases each). This CDR3 contains 17 residues. Germline assignment: CDR1 LGHNA and CDR2 YNFKEQ.

This rearrangement joins TRBV12-3 or TRBV12-4 to TRBJ1-5, with 8 positions matching TRBD1. The CDR3 is made up of 15 amino acids. V lost 6 bases to trimming and J lost 3 bases; unmatched junction nucleotides: 7. CDR3 region: CASRTDRAANQPQHF. The CDR3 bases are TGTGCCAGCAGGACGGACAGGGCGGCCAATCAGCCCCAGCATTTT.

This chain links TRBV6-2 or TRBV6-3 with TRBJ2-5; D perhaps matches TRBD2 (6 bases). Germline lookup yields CDR1 MNHEY and CDR2 SVGEGT. Trimming took off 1 base at V and 11 bases at J, with 23 bases between the two ends. CDR3 size: 16 residues. In DNA, the CDR3 is TGTGCCAGCAGTTACTACCGCCCGGGTTGGGAGGATGAGCAGTACTTC. Its translation is CASSYYRPGWEDEQYF.

This clonotype was counted between two and nine times. The J gene is TRBJ2-7, the V gene TRBV5-5; D gene ambiguous. The germline CDR1 and CDR2 sequences are SGHKS and YYEKEE (reference sequence). The CDR3 extends over 14 amino acids. V was cut by 2 bases and J by 6 bases, with 15 bases left in between. CDR3 loop: CASSLIMWVGEQYF. The DNA of the CDR3 is TGTGCCAGCAGCTTAATAATGTGGGTCGGCGAGCAGTACTTC.

J is TRBJ1-4 and V is TRBV6-6; D not resolved. The CDR3 consists of 15 residues. Trimming cost V 7 bases and J 7 bases, with 19 bases left between them. The germline gives CDR1 MNHNY, CDR2 SVGAGI (reference sequence). The CDR3 DNA sequence: TGTGCCAGCACCTACGGATTAGATTCCGGTGAAAAACTGTTTTTT. Protein sequence: CASTYGLDSGEKLFF.

The rearrangement uses TRBV9 and TRBJ2-7; D perhaps matches TRBD1 (6 bases). The CDR3 sequence is 16 residues long. V was clipped by 4 bases and J by 2 bases, with 19 bases between them. CDR1 and CDR2 from the germline V gene are SGDLS and YYNGEE. The CDR3, as DNA: TGTGCCAGCAGCCCAGGAGAGGGGAAGGGGGCCTACGAGCAGTACTTC. It specifies CASSPGEGKGAYEQYF.

The rearrangement joins TRBV2 to TRBJ2-5; 7 nucleotides match TRBD1. V shed 6 bases and J 5 bases; nucleotides not matched to a gene: 6. The CDR3 spans 13 residues. Per germline, CDR1 SNHLY and CDR2 FYNNEI. The CDR3 nucleotides are TGTGCCAGCAGACTAGGGGGCGCGGAGACCCAGTACTTC. This translates into CASRLGGAETQYF.

This chain joins TRBV11-2 and TRBJ2-1; 8 bases line up with TRBD2. Germline-derived CDR1 and CDR2 are SGHAT and FQNNGV. CDR3 length: 16 amino acids. Losses at the gene ends were 5 bases for V and 7 bases for J; bases not matched to a gene: 13. The CDR3, as DNA: TGTGCCAGCAGCATTGGATTGAGCGGGGGTATGAATGAGCAGTTCTTC. Translation: CASSIGLSGGMNEQFF.

The chain couples TRBV3-1 to TRBJ2-1; the D gene is possibly TRBD1 (5 bases). This CDR3 has 15 residues. The germline V gene has CDR1 LGHDT and CDR2 YNNKEL (reference sequence). Deletions cut 3 bases from V and 0 bases from J, with 9 bases between. The CDR3 loop is CASSHWGSSYNEQFF. As DNA, the CDR3 is TGTGCCAGCAGCCACTGGGGCAGCTCCTACAATGAGCAGTTCTTC.

This chain connects TRBV20-1 to TRBJ1-2; 7 bases fit TRBD1. This CDR3 comprises 15 residues. V shed 0 bases, J shed 4 bases, and the junction held 8 bases outside the gene matches. Germline V gene lookup returns CDR1 DFQATT and CDR2 SNEGSKA (reference sequence). CDR3 in amino acids: CSAREPGQPFYGYTF. The CDR3, as DNA: TGCAGTGCTAGAGAGCCGGGACAGCCTTTCTATGGCTACACCTTC.

This chain uses TRBV7-2 with TRBJ2-5, with TRBD2 matching 7 bases. The V segment lost 5 bases and the J segment 1 base; nucleotides outside the gene matches: 10. Germline lookup yields CDR1 SGHTA and CDR2 FQGNSA. This CDR3 comprises 16 residues. As DNA, the CDR3 is TGTGCCAGCAGCCGCGATCCTGGGACTACCCAAGAGACCCAGTACTTC. Translating it yields CASSRDPGTTQETQYF.

This sequence joins TRBV15 and TRBJ1-1; 12 nucleotides agree with TRBD1. This CDR3 has 14 amino acids. Germline lookup yields CDR1 LNHNV and CDR2 YYDKDF (reference sequence). V shed 6 bases and J 6 bases; nucleotides not matched to a gene: 5. CDR3 protein: CATRGRDRGPEAFF. The CDR3 DNA is TGTGCCACCAGAGGTCGGGACAGGGGGCCTGAAGCTTTCTTT.

This chain uses TRBV18 with TRBJ1-1; maybe TRBD1 (6 bases). Deletions cut 6 bases from V and 2 bases from J, with 16 bases between. In germline, CDR1 is KGHSH, CDR2 LQKENI. The CDR3 has 15 residues. The CDR3 protein is CASSPGAVLNTEAFF. CDR3 nucleotide sequence: TGTGCCAGCTCCCCGGGGGCCGTGCTTAACACTGAAGCTTTCTTT.

In this sample, this clonotype turned up a few times. The chain recombines TRBV5-1 with TRBJ2-7; D is unresolved. The CDR3 length is 14 residues. The germline V gene has CDR1 SGHRS and CDR2 YFSETQ. V was shortened by 0 bases and J by 3 bases, with 10 bases between the two germline ends. CDR3 loop: CASSLAEANYEQYF. The CDR3 DNA reads as TGCGCCAGCAGCTTGGCTGAGGCCAACTACGAGCAGTACTTC.

The CDR3 protein is CASSDSGQTTDTQYF. DNA for the CDR3: TGTGCCAGCAGTGACTCCGGACAGACCACAGATACGCAGTATTTT. The chain couples TRBV6-4 to TRBJ2-3; D possibly corresponds to TRBD1 (6 bases). V was cut by 0 bases and J by 2 bases, with 9 bases left in between. The CDR3 spans 15 residues. Germline V gives CDR1 MRHNA, CDR2 SNTAGT.

This clonotype was observed a handful of times. The rearrangement joins TRBV6-1 to TRBJ2-1, with 11 bases aligning to TRBD1. The CDR3 consists of 14 residues. J lost 8 bases, V lost 3 bases, and 3 bases had no gene match. Germline lookup yields CDR1 MNHNS and CDR2 SASEGT. CDR3 in amino acids: CASSEGTGGDEQFF. The CDR3 coding sequence is TGTGCCAGCAGTGAGGGGACAGGGGGGGATGAGCAGTTCTTC.

Concerning this clonotype: Its ends do not fully match the called genes, so a read error is possible. The chain couples TRBV6-1 to TRBJ2-5; D is perhaps TRBD2 (5 bases). This CDR3 spans 13 amino acids. Germline V lookup: CDR1 MNHNS, CDR2 SASEGT. Written as DNA, the CDR3 is TGTGCCAGCAGTTGGACTTTTCAAGGGACCCAGTACTTC. Protein sequence: CASSWTFQGTQYF.

With regard to this clonotype: Possible read error: a much larger clone is one base away. This sequence joins TRBV6-2 or TRBV6-3 and TRBJ2-2; D remains ambiguous. Germline CDR1 reads MNHEY; CDR2 reads SVGEGT. CDR3 length: 10 amino acids. V was pared by 4 bases and J by 6 bases, with 0 bases between. The CDR3 loop is CASSSGELFF. In DNA form, the CDR3 reads TGTGCCAGCAGTTCCGGGGAGCTGTTTTTT.

The CDR3 protein is CSARGSGQGTYEQYF. DNA for the CDR3: TGCAGTGCCCGAGGGTCGGGACAGGGGACCTACGAGCAGTACTTC. The chain recombines TRBV20-1 with TRBJ2-7, with TRBD1 matching 10 bases. CDR1 is DFQATT, CDR2 SNEGSKA, per germline (reference sequence). Unmatched junction bases numbered 10, after V lost 6 bases and J lost 2 bases. CDR3 length equals 15 residues.

This clonotype came up once. The chain is built from TRBV29-1 and TRBJ2-1; 11 bases are shared with TRBD2. The length of the CDR3 is 14 residues. Germline trimming cut 0 bases from V and 8 bases from J; bases unmatched to any gene: 3. The germline CDR1 and CDR2 sequences are SQVTM and ANQGSEA. CDR3 nucleotides: TGCAGCGTTGAAGATCTAGCGGGGGGTCATGAGCAGTTCTTC. Translating gives CSVEDLAGGHEQFF.